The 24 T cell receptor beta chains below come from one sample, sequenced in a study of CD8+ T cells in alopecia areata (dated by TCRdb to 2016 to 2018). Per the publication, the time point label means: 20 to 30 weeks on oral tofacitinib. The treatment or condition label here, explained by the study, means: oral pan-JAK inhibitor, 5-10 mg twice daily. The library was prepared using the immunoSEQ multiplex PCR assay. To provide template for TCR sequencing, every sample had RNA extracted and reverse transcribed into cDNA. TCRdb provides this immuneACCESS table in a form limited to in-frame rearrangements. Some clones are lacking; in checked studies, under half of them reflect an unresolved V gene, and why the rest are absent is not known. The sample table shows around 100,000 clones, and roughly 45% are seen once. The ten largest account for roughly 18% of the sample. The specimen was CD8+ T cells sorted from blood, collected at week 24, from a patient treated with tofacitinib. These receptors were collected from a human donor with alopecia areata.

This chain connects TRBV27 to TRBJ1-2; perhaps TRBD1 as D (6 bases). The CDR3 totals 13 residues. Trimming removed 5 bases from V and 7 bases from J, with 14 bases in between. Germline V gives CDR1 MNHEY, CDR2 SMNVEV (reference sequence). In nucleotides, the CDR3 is TGTGCCAGCAGTATTGGGGGGGCAGGTGGCTACACCTTC. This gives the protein CASSIGGAGGYTF.

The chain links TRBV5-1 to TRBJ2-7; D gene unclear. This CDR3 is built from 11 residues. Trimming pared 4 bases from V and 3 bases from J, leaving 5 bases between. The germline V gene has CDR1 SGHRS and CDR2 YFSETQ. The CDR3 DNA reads TGCGCCAGCAGCGCCAGCTACGAGCAGTACTTC. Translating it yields CASSASYEQYF.

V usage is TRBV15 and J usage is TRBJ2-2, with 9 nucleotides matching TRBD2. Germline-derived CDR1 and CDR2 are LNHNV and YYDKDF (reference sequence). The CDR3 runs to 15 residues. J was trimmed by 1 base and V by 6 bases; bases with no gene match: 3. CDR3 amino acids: CATSQTSGNTGELFF. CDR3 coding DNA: TGTGCCACCAGTCAGACTAGCGGGAACACCGGGGAGCTGTTTTTT.

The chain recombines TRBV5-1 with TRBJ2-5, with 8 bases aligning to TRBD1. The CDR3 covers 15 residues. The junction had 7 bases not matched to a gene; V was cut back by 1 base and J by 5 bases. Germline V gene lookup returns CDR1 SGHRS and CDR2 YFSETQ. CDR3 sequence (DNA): TGCGCCAGCAGCTTGTATAACAGGGGGGCGGAGACCCAGTACTTC. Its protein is CASSLYNRGAETQYF.

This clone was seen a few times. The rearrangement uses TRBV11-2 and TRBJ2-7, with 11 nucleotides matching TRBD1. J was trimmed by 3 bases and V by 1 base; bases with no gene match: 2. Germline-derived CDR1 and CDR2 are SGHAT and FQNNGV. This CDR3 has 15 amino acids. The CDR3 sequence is CASSLAGTGGYEQYF. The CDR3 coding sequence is TGTGCCAGCAGCTTAGCCGGGACAGGGGGCTACGAGCAGTACTTC.

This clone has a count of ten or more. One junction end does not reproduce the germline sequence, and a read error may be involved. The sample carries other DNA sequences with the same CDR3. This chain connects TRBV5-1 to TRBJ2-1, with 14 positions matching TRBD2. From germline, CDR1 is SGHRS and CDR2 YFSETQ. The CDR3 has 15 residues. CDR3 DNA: TGTGCCAGCAGCTTGACTAGCGGGAGGGCCGGGGAGCAGTTCTTC. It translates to CASSLTSGRAGEQFF.

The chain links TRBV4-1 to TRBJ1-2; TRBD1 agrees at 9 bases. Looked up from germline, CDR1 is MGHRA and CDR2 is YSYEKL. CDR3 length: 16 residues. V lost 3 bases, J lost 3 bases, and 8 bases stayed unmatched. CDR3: CASSQARDRVYYGYTF. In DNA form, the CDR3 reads TGCGCCAGCAGCCAGGCCCGGGACAGGGTCTACTATGGCTACACCTTC.

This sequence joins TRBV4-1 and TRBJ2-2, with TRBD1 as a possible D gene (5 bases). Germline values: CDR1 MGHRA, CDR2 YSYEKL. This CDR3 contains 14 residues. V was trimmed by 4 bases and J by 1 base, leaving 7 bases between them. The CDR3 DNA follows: TGCGCCAGCAGCCGCGACAGGAACACCGGGGAGCTGTTTTTT. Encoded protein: CASSRDRNTGELFF.

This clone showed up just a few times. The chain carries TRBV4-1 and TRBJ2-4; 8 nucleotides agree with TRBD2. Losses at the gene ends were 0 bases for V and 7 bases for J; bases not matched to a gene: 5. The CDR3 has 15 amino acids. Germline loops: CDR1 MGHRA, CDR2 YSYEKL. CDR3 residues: CASSQERSGGNIQYF. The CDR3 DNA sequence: TGCGCCAGCAGCCAAGAGAGATCGGGGGGGAACATTCAGTACTTC.

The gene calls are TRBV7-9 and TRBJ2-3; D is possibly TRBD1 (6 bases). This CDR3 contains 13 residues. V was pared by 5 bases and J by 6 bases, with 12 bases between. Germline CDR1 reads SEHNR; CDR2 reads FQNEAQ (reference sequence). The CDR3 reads CASSPGTMDTQYF. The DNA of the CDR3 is TGTGCCAGCAGCCCTGGGACAATGGATACGCAGTATTTT.

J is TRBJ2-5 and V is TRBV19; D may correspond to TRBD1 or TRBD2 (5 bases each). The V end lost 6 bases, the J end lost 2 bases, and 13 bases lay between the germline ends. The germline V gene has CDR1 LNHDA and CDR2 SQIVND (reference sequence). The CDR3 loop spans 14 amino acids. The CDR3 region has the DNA TGTGCCAGTAGCACCGGGACGCGGCAAGAGACCCAGTACTTC. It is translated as CASSTGTRQETQYF.

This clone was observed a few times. CDR3 sequence: CASTPGRTMYNEQFF. CDR3 coding DNA: TGTGCCAGCACCCCGGGACGGACTATGTACAATGAGCAGTTCTTC. This chain connects TRBV27 to TRBJ2-1, with D maybe TRBD2 (6 bases). This CDR3 comprises 15 residues. Trimming removed 7 bases from V and 4 bases from J, with 17 bases in between. CDR1 MNHEY and CDR2 SMNVEV come from the germline V gene (reference sequence).

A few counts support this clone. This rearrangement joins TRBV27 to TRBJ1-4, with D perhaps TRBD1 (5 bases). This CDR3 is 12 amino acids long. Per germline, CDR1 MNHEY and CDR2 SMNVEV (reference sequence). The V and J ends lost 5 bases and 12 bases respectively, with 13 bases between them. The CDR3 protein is CASSPYRGELFF. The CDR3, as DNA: TGTGCCAGCAGTCCCTACCGAGGGGAACTGTTTTTT.

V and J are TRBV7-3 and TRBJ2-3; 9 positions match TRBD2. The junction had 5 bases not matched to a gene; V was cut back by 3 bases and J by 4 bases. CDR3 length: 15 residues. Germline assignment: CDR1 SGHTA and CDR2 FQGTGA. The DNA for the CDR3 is TGTGCCAGCAGCTTGACTAGCGGATTGGCAGATACGCAGTATTTT. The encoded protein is CASSLTSGLADTQYF.

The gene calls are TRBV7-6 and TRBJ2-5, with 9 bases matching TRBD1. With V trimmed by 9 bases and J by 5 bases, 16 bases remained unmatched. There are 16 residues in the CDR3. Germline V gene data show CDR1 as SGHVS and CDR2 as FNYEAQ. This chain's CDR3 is CASSPRPDRGWETQYF. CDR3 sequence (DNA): TGTGCCAGTAGCCCCCGACCCGACAGGGGGTGGGAGACCCAGTACTTC.

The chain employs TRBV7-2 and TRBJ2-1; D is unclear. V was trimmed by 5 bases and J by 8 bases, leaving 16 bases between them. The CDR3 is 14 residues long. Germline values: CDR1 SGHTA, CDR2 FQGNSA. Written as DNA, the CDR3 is TGTGCCAGCAGCCCCTCTCGCAGGTTCGATGAGCAGTTCTTC. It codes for CASSPSRRFDEQFF.

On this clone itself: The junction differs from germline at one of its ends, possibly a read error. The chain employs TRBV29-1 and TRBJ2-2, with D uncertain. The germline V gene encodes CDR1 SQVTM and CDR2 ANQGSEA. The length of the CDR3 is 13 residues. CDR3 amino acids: CSGVLANTGELFF. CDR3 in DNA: TGCAGCGGTGTACTGGCGAATACCGGGGAGCTGTTTTTT.

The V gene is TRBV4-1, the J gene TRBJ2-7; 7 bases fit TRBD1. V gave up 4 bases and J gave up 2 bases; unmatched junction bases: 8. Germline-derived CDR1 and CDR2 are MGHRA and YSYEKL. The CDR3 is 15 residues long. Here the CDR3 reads CASSLRTGAPYEQYF. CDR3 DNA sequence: TGCGCCAGCAGCCTTCGGACAGGCGCGCCCTACGAGCAGTACTTC.

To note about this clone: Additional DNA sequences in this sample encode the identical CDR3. The CDR3 DNA is TGTGCCAGCAGCTTTAATGAGCAGTTCTTC. This encodes CASSFNEQFF. J is TRBJ2-1 and V is TRBV11-2; D gene uncertain. The CDR3 totals 10 residues. V lost 3 bases to trimming and J lost 7 bases, with 1 base between them. Germline V gene data show CDR1 as SGHAT and CDR2 as FQNNGV.

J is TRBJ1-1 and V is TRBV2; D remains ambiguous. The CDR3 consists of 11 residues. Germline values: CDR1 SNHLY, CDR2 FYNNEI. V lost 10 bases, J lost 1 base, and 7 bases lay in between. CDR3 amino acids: CATLQNTEAFF. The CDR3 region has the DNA TGTGCCACCCTCCAGAACACTGAAGCTTTCTTT.

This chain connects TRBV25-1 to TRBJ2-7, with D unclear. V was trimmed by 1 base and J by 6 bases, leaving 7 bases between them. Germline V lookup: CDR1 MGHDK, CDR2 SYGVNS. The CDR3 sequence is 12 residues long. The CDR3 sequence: CASSESGGEQYF. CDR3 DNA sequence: TGTGCCAGCAGTGAATCTGGTGGCGAGCAGTACTTC.

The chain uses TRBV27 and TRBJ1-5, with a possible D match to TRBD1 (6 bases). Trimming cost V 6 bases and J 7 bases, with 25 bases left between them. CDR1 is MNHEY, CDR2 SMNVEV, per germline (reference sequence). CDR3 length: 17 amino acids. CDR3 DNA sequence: TGTGCCAGCAGCCTAGCCCCCGCAGGGGTTGCGGGCCAGCCCCAGCATTTT. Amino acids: CASSLAPAGVAGQPQHF.

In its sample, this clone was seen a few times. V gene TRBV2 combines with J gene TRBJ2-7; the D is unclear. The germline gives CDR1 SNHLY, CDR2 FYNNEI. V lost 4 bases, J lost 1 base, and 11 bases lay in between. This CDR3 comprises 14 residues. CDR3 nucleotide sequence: TGTGCCAGCAGTGGGGCACGGCAATCCTACGAGCAGTACTTC. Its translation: CASSGARQSYEQYF.

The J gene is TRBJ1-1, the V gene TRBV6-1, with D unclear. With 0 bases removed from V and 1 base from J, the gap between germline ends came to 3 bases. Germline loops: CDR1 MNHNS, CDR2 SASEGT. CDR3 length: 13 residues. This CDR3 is CASSEAGNTEAFF. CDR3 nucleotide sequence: TGTGCCAGCAGTGAAGCGGGGAACACTGAAGCTTTCTTT.